This TCR beta chain originates from a study of neurological immune-mediated disorders. Study findings and constraints: The most TCR clonal expansion was seen in HTLV-1-associated myelopathy, whereas the least was seen in multiple sclerosis, below the level in healthy controls.

Time point here: technical triplicate 2. This clonotype has ten or more counts. Its antigen is not identified. V dropped 3 bases and J dropped 2; count of bases not matched to a gene: 5. This CDR3 spans 15 amino acids. Germline V gene lookup returns CDR1 LGHDT and CDR2 YNNKEL (reference sequence). Over 160 million TCR-beta sequences from 15-18 subjects came out of each sequencing run. Via MiXCR, TCRdb re-called the 5' RACE reads, giving one row per CDR3 protein. The repertoire holds 30,000 or so distinct CDR3 sequences, with 13% as singletons. The TCR was taken from a female donor with HTLV-1-associated myelopathy (HAM/TSP). The chain combines TRBV3-1 with TRBJ1-1; 8 bases align to TRBD1. Material: CD4+ T cells from blood. The CDR3 sequence is CASSHRGPGNTEAFF. The CDR3 DNA is TGTGCCAGCAGCCACAGGGGGCCTGGAAACACTGAAGCTTTCTTT.